This T cell receptor beta chain was found in a study of T-cell reconstitution after alpha-beta-depleted transplantation in children. This clonotype was found many times. This CDR3 is built from 17 residues. CDR1 is DFQATT, CDR2 SNEGSKA, per germline (reference sequence). Trimming cost V 0 bases and J 2 bases, with 18 bases left between them. Preparation of the TCRbeta library used unique molecular identifiers. MiXCR, applied by TCRdb to the PCR reads, yields one record per CDR3 protein. The table shows about 240,000 distinct CDR3 sequences, with about 12% occurring only once. This chain links TRBV20-1 with TRBJ2-3; a possible D gene is TRBD2 (7 bases). This clonotype was obtained from a human donor who donated a stem cell graft to a child with acute lymphoblastic leukemia. Sequences were derived from PBMCs from the stem cell graft donor, sampled from the stem cell graft. As DNA, the CDR3 is TGCAGTGCTAGAGACAAGGGGGACTACCGAAACACAGATACGCAGTATTTT. As protein: CSARDKGDYRNTDTQYF.